This T cell receptor beta chain was sequenced for a study of low-dose radiotherapy and immunotherapy resistance in tumors. Trimming cost V 3 bases and J 2 bases; bases outside gene matches: 11. The CDR3 contains 17 residues. Germline CDR1 DFQATT, CDR2 SNEGSKA (reference sequence). TRAV and TRBV primers primed cDNA for both TCRalpha and TCRbeta. TCR amplification used 15 to 20 PCR cycles, a constant-region primer and a V-primer adapter. TCRdb independently ran MiXCR on the reads; one entry per CDR3 protein. The sample shows about 80,000 distinct CDR3 sequences, over 15% of them seen only once. Time point: after trial treatment. Treatment of the sample: LDRT plus nivolumab, ipilimumab, low-dose cyclophosphamide and aspirin (RACIN trial).

The gene calls are TRBV20-1 and TRBJ2-1; 9 bases match TRBD2. The sequence was collected from a male donor with prostate cancer. The source material was PBMCs, sampled after low-dose radiotherapy plus immunotherapy. DNA of the CDR3: TGCAGTGCTAGTGGTCTGGCTAGCGGGGTAACCTACAATGAGCAGTTCTTC. It codes for CSASGLASGVTYNEQFF.